This T cell receptor (beta chain) is drawn from a study of T cells in Graves' hyperthyroidism and ophthalmopathy. This clonotype appeared many times. Its antigen is still unknown. The V gene's germline CDR1 is DFQATT and CDR2 SNEGSKA (reference sequence). The ends were cut back, 5 bases at V and 6 bases at J, with 16 bases in the middle. This CDR3 comprises 14 residues. Researchers took RNA transcripts and amplified the TCR beta CDR3 regions from them. Researchers ran a first-round RT-PCR on the TCR CDR3 using the HTBI primer set. One entry per CDR3 protein, called by TCRdb with MiXCR from the multiplex PCR reads. Here the sample spans approximately 600,000 distinct CDR3 sequences, about 15% being singletons. Study outcomes and limitations: Patients with ophthalmopathy were separated from those with stable hyperthyroidism by a 13 V-J model.

Not enrolled were patients with uncontrolled infection, other autoimmune disease, pregnancy or lactation. Clinical symptoms, serum thyroxine and TRAb, thyroid ultrasound and orbital computed tomography were used for the diagnoses. Sampled blood dates from first hyperthyroidism diagnosis, and it precedes any ophthalmopathy symptoms. The chain uses TRBV20-1 and TRBJ1-4, with D perhaps TRBD1 (6 bases). Sequencing was done on a sample of blood. This TCR was sampled from a woman aged 25 to 39 with Graves' hyperthyroidism that later progressed to Graves' ophthalmopathy. For the CDR3, the DNA is TGCAGTGCTCTCAGGGGAAGTATAGATGAAAAACTGTTTTTT. This codes for CSALRGSIDEKLFF.